A single sample is the source of the 9 T cell receptor beta chains below, sequenced in a study of T cell responses to AZD1222 COVID-19 vaccine. The data were produced by immunoSEQ multiplex PCR, yet TCRdb's version contains in-frame clones alone and is incomplete. The table has around 160,000 clones, 75% to 85% seen once. The material sequenced was peripheral blood, taken on day 0 of MenACWY control vaccination. The receptors originated from an adult in good health.

V gene TRBV19 combines with J gene TRBJ2-2; D gene uncertain. Trimming removed 9 bases at V and 4 bases at J, with 18 bases between. Germline V CDR1 and CDR2: LNHDA, SQIVND (reference sequence). This CDR3 contains 15 residues. This chain's CDR3 is CASRRVNQATGELFF. In DNA form, the CDR3 reads TGTGCCAGCCGCCGAGTAAACCAGGCCACCGGGGAGCTGTTTTTT.

This rearrangement joins TRBV11-2 to TRBJ2-3; D might be TRBD1 (5 bases). V was clipped by 2 bases and J by 3 bases, with 12 bases between them. There are 15 residues in the CDR3. Germline V gene data show CDR1 as SGHAT and CDR2 as FQNNGV. Written as DNA, the CDR3 is TGTGCCAGCAGCTTAATAGGACAAAGGACAGATACGCAGTATTTT. Its protein is CASSLIGQRTDTQYF.

V usage is TRBV6-6 and J usage is TRBJ2-3; tentative D call: TRBD2 (5 bases). From germline, CDR1 is MNHNY and CDR2 SVGAGI (reference sequence). This CDR3 is 13 amino acids long. The V end lost 5 bases, the J end lost 4 bases, and 10 bases lay between the germline ends. CDR3 DNA: TGTGCCAGCAGTACCGGGGAGCCAGATACGCAGTATTTT. It specifies CASSTGEPDTQYF.

The CDR3 is CASSMGHKETQYF. The CDR3, as DNA: TGTGCCAGCAGTATGGGACATAAAGAGACCCAGTACTTC. The chain recombines TRBV6-6 with TRBJ2-5, with D possibly matching TRBD1 (6 bases). V was trimmed by 5 bases and J by 3 bases, leaving 10 bases between them. Germline V gene lookup returns CDR1 MNHNY and CDR2 SVGAGI (reference sequence). CDR3 size: 13 residues.

As regards this clone: The same CDR3 arises from other DNA sequences in this sample as well. The V and J genes are TRBV5-1 and TRBJ1-2; the D is unclear. There are 13 residues in the CDR3. Germline V gene sequence: CDR1 SGHRS, CDR2 YFSETQ. V was shortened by 4 bases and J by 0 bases, with 7 bases between the two germline ends. CDR3 residues: CASSRDSNYGYTF. Here the CDR3 DNA reads TGCGCCAGCAGCCGCGATTCTAACTATGGCTACACCTTC.

The chain recombines TRBV30 with TRBJ2-3, with D hard to call. Germline values: CDR1 GTSNPN, CDR2 SVGIG (reference sequence). Between the trimmed V and J ends, which lost 1 base and 1 base, there was a span of 6 bases. The CDR3 spans 13 residues. In DNA, the CDR3 is TGTGCCTGGAGTGGGGGTCGCACAGATACGCAGTATTTT. Amino acid sequence: CAWSGGRTDTQYF. Full variable domain (rest looked up from reference TRBV30 and TRBJ2-3): SQTIHQWPATLVQPVGSPLSLECTVEGTSNPNLYWYRQAAGRGLQLLFYSVGIGQISSEVPQNLSASRPQDRQFILSSKKLLLSDSGFYLCAWSGGRTDTQYFGPGTRLTVL.

The chain joins TRBV5-6 to TRBJ2-5; possible D gene TRBD1, 6 bases. The ends were cut back, 0 bases at V and 4 bases at J, with 10 bases in the middle. This CDR3 is built from 14 residues. In germline, CDR1 is SGHDT, CDR2 YYEEEE. The CDR3 reads CASSLGAGVETQYF. In DNA form, the CDR3 reads TGTGCCAGCAGCTTGGGAGCAGGGGTAGAGACCCAGTACTTC.

The table lists this clone with a few counts. V is TRBV11-2 and J is TRBJ1-3; D unresolved. From germline, CDR1 is SGHAT and CDR2 FQNNGV. The CDR3 sequence is 13 residues long. V was clipped by 1 base and J by 4 bases, with 5 bases between them. The CDR3 protein is CASSLVMGNTIYF. The DNA for the CDR3 is TGTGCCAGCAGCTTAGTCATGGGAAACACCATATATTTT.

About this clone itself: The sample holds other DNA sequences that translate to the same CDR3. The rearrangement uses TRBV28 and TRBJ2-1; D is unresolved. Germline V CDR1 and CDR2: MDHEN, SYDVKM. There are 14 residues in the CDR3. The V end was cut by 4 bases, the J end by 2 bases, with 9 bases between. The CDR3 region has the DNA TGTGCCAGCAGTTCCGGCGTCCCCTACAATGAGCAGTTCTTC. Translating it yields CASSSGVPYNEQFF. Supplemented by reference TRBV28 and TRBJ2-1, the full variable domain reads DVKVTQSSRYLVKRTGEKVFLECVQDMDHENMFWYRQDPGLGLRLIYFSYDVKMKEKGDIPEGYSVSREKKERFSLILESASTNQTSMYLCASSSGVPYNEQFFGPGTRLTVL.